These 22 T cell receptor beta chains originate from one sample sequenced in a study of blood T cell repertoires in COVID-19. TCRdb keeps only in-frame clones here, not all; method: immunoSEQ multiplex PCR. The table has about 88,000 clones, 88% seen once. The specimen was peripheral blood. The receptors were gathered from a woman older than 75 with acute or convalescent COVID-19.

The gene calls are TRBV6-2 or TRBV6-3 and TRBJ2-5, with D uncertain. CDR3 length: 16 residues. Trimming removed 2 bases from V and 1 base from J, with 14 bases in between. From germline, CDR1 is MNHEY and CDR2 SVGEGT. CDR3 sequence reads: CASSYGGSGPQETQYF. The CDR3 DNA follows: TGTGCCAGCAGTTACGGTGGCAGTGGGCCCCAAGAGACCCAGTACTTC.

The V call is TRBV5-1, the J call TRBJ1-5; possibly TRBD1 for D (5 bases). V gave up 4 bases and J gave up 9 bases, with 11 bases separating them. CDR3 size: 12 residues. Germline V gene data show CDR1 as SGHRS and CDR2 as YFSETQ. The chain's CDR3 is CASSPGGGPQHF. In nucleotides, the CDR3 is TGCGCCAGCAGCCCCGGGGGAGGGCCCCAGCATTTT.

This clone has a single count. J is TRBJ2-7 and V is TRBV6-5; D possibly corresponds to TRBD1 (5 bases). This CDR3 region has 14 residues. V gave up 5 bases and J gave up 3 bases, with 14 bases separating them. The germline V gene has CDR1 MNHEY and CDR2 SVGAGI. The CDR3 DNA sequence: TGTGCCAGCAGTATAAAAGGGGATATCTACGAGCAGTACTTC. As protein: CASSIKGDIYEQYF.

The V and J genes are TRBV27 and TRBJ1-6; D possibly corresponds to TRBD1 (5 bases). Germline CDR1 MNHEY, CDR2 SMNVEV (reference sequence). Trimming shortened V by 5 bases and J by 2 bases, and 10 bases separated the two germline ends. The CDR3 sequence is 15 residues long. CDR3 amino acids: CASSPRVTYNSPLHF. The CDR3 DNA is TGTGCCAGCAGTCCCAGGGTGACCTATAATTCACCCCTCCACTTT.

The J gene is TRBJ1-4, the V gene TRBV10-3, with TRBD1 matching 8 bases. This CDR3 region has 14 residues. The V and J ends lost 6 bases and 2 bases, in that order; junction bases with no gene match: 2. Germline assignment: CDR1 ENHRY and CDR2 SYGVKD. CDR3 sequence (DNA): TGTGCCATCAGCACAGGGGGGACTAATGAAAAACTGTTTTTT. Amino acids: CAISTGGTNEKLFF.

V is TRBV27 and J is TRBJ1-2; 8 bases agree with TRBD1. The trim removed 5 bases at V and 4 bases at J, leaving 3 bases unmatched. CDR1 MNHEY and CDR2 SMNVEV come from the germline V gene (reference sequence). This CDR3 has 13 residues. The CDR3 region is CASSPDRAYGYTF. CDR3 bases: TGTGCCAGCAGTCCGGACAGGGCCTATGGCTACACCTTC.

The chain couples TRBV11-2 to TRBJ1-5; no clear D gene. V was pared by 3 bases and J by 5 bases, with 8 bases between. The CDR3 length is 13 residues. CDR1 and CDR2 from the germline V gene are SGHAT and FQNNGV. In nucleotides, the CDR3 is TGTGCCAGCAGCTTGGTCGGGGATCAGCCCCAGCATTTT. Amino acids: CASSLVGDQPQHF.

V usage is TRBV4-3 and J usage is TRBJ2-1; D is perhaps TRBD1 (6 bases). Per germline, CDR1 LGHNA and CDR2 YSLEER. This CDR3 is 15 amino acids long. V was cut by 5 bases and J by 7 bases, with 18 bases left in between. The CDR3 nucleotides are TGCGCCAGCAGCTCCGACAGGTTCTTTAAAAATGAGCAGTTCTTC. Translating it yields CASSSDRFFKNEQFF.

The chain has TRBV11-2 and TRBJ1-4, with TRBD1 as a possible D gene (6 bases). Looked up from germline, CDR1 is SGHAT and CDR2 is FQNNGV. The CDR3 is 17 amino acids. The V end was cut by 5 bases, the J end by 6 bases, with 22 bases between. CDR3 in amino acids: CASSTGLGRAGDEKLFF. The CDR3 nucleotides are TGTGCCAGCAGCACAGGGCTGGGACGCGCAGGGGATGAAAAACTGTTTTTT. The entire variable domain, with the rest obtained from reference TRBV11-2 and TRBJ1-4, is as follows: EAGVAQSPRYKIIEKRQSVAFWCNPISGHATLYWYQQILGQGPKLLIQFQNNGVVDDSQLPKDRFSAERLKGVDSTLKIQPAKLEDSAVYLCASSTGLGRAGDEKLFFGSGTQLSVL.

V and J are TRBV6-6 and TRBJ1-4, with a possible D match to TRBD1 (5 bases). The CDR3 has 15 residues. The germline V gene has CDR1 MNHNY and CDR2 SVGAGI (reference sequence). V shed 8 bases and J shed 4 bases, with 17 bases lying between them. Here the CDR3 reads CASRGTGGDNEKLFF. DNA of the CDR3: TGTGCCAGCCGTGGGACGGGGGGTGATAATGAAAAACTGTTTTTT.

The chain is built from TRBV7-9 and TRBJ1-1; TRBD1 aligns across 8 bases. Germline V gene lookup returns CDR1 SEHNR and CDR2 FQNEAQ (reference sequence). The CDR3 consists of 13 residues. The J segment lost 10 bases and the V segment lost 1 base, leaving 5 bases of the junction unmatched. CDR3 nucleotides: TGTGCCAGCAGCTTAGACAGGGGGAGAGGAGCTTTCTTT. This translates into CASSLDRGRGAFF.

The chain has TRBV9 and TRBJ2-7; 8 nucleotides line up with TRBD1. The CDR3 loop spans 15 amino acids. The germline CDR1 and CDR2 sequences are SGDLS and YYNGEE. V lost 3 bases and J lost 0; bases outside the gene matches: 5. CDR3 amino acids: CASSARQGHSYEQYF. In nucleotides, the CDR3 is TGTGCCAGCAGCGCTAGACAGGGGCACTCCTACGAGCAGTACTTC.

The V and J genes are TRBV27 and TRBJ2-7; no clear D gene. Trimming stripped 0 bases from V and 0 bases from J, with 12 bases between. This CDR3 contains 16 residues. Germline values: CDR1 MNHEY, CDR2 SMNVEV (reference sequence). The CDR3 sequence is CASSLSSAFSSYEQYF. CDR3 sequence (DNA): TGTGCCAGCAGTTTATCTTCAGCGTTTAGCTCCTACGAGCAGTACTTC.

Here the CDR3 reads CASSLGDRVAGYTF. CDR3 DNA: TGTGCCAGCAGCTTGGGGGACAGGGTAGCGGGCTACACCTTC. The chain is built from TRBV5-6 and TRBJ1-2; 9 bases are a match to TRBD1. Trimming at V came to 0 bases and at J to 8 bases, leaving 5 bases not matched to a gene. The CDR3 is made up of 14 amino acids. CDR1 and CDR2 (germline): SGHDT, YYEEEE.

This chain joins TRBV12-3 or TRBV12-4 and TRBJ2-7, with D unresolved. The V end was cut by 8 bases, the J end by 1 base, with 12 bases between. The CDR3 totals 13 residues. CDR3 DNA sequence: TGTGCCAGCTCCTGGAGCACATCCTACGAGCAGTACTTC. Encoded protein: CASSWSTSYEQYF.

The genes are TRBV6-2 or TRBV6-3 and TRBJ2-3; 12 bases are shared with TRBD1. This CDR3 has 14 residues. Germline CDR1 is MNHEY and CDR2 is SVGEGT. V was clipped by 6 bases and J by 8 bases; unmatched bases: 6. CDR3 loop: CASSTGQGAVTQYF. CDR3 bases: TGTGCCAGCAGCACGGGACAGGGGGCGGTTACGCAGTATTTT.

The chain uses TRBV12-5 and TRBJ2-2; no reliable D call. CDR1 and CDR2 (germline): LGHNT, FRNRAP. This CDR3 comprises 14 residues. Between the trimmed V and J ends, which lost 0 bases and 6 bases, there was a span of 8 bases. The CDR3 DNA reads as TGTGCTAGTGGTTTGGTTAGTCAGGCCGGGGAGCTGTTTTTT. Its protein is CASGLVSQAGELFF. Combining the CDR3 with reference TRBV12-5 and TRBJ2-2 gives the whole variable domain DARVTQTPRHKVTEMGQEVTMRCQPILGHNTVFWYRQTMMQGLELLAYFRNRAPLDDSGMPKDRFSAEMPDATLATLKIQPSEPRDSAVYFCASGLVSQAGELFFGEGSRLTVL.

The CDR3 nucleotides read TGTGCCAGCAGCTCCCGAGCTGGCGGGAGGGCGAATGAGCAGTTCTTC. It translates to CASSSRAGGRANEQFF. The V call is TRBV5-4, the J call TRBJ2-1; 9 bases are shared with TRBD2. Germline V gene lookup returns CDR1 SGHNT and CDR2 YYREEE (reference sequence). Trimming removed 3 bases from V and 7 bases from J; junction bases left unmatched: 11. The CDR3 is 16 amino acids. Combining the CDR3 with reference TRBV5-4 and TRBJ2-1 gives the whole variable domain ETGVTQSPTHLIKTRGQQVTLRCSSQSGHNTVSWYQQALGQGPQFIFQYYREEENGRGNFPPRFSGLQFPNYSSELNVNALELDDSALYLCASSSRAGGRANEQFFGPGTRLTVL.

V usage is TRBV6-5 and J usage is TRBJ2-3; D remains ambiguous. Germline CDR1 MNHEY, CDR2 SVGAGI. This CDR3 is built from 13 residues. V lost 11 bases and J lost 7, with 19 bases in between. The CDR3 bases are TGTGCCTCCCCGAATTGGGCCAGAAATACGCAGTATTTT. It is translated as CASPNWARNTQYF.

The CDR3 DNA sequence: TGTGCCAGCAGCCAAGTAGGGGTTCTTAGCAATGAGCAGTTCTTC. Protein sequence: CASSQVGVLSNEQFF. The genes are TRBV3-1 (or the pseudogene TRBV3-2) and TRBJ2-1, with a tentative D call TRBD1 (5 bases). This CDR3 is 15 amino acids long. Germline CDR1 reads LGHDT; CDR2 reads YNNKEL (reference sequence). V lost 1 base to trimming and J lost 6 bases, with 13 bases between them.

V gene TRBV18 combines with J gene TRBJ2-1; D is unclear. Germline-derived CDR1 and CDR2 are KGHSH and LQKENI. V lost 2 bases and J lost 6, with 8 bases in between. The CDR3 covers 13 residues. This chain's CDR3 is CASSPRDFNEQFF. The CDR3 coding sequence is TGTGCCAGCTCACCAAGAGACTTCAATGAGCAGTTCTTC.

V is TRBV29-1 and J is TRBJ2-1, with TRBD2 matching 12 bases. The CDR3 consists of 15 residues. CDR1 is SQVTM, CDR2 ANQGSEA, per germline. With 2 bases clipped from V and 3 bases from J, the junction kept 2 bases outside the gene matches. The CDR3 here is CSVELAGGHYNEQFF. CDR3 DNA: TGCAGCGTTGAACTAGCGGGAGGGCACTACAATGAGCAGTTCTTC.